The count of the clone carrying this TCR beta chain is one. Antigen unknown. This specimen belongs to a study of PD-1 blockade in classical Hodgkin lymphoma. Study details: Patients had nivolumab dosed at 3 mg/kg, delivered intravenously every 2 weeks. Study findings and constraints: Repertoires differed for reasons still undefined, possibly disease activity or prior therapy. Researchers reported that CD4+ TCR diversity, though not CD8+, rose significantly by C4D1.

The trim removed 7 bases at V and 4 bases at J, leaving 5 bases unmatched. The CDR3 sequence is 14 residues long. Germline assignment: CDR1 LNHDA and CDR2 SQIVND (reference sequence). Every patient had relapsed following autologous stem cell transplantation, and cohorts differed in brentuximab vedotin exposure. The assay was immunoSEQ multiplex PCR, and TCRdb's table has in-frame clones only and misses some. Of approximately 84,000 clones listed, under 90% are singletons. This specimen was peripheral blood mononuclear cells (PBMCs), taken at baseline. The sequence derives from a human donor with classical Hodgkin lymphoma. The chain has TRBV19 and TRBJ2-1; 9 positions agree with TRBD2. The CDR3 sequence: CASNPSGAYNEQFF. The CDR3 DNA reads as TGTGCCAGTAACCCTAGCGGGGCTTACAATGAGCAGTTCTTC.